A single sample gave rise to the 2 T cell receptor beta chains below, sequenced in a study of T-cell memory formation after mild COVID-19. TCRdb called the 5' RACE reads again in MiXCR, with one record for every CDR3 protein. The profile shows 580,000 or so distinct CDR3 sequences, 17% of them singletons. Sequenced input: PBMCs or a T cell subset sorted from them (not recorded which). All receptors derive from an adult woman who had mild COVID-19 (a few samples of this study predate the infection). Cell type and time point are not known.

This clonotype was recorded at least ten times. The gene calls are TRBV29-1 and TRBJ2-1; TRBD2 agrees at 14 bases. The J segment lost 9 bases and the V segment lost 7 bases, leaving 11 bases of the junction unmatched. Per the germline V gene, CDR1 is SQVTM and CDR2 is ANQGSEA. The CDR3 is made up of 15 amino acids. The CDR3 bases are TGCAGCGCCGGTCCGGGACTAGCGGGAGTAAGTGAGCAGTTCTTC. The encoded protein is CSAGPGLAGVSEQFF.

Only a few counts were recorded for this clonotype. The chain employs TRBV12-3 or TRBV12-4 and TRBJ2-7; the D is unclear. Trimming removed 2 bases at V and 9 bases at J, with 11 bases between. The CDR3 is 12 amino acids. CDR3: CASSLTRQGQYF. The DNA of the CDR3 is TGTGCCAGCAGTTTAACCCGACAAGGGCAGTACTTC.